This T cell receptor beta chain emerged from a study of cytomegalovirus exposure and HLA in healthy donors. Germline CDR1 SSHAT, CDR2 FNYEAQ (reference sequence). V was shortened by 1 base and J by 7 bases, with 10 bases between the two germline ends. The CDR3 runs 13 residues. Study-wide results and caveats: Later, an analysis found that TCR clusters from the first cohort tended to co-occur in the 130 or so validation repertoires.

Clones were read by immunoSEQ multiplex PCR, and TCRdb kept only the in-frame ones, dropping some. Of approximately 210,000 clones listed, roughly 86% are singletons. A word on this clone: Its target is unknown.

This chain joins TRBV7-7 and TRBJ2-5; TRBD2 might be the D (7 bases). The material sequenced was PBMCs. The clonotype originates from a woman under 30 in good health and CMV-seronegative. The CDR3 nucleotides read TGTGCCAGCAGCTTAGGAGGGGGGGGGACCCAGTACTTC. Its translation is CASSLGGGGTQYF.